This entry concerns a single T cell receptor beta chain. One end of the junction varies from germline; a read error may be responsible. Germline V gene lookup returns CDR1 GTSNPN and CDR2 SVGIG (reference sequence). The CDR3 spans 14 residues. Measured with immunoSEQ multiplex PCR; TCRdb has only the in-frame clones, and not every one. Among roughly 570,000 clones listed, about 89% were seen once. The sample is drawn from a study of blood T cell repertoires in COVID-19. Across the whole study: PBMCs, B-cell-depleted T cells, or T cells provided the cDNA or gDNA that made up the material.

The chain joins TRBV30 to TRBJ1-6; TRBD1 matches 7 bases. This receptor was taken from a woman between 50 and 59 years old with COVID-19, enrolled during active disease. The sample taken for sequencing was peripheral blood. The CDR3 DNA reads TGTGCCTGGAGTCCCACGTCGACCGTCGACAGGGTTGTCTTT. Its protein product is CAWSPTSTVDRVVF.